By proportion, the clone carrying this T cell receptor beta chain is medium-sized. Its matching antigen is unknown. The record originates from a study of metastatic and nonmetastatic thyroid tumors. Study in general: Repertoires from malignant and benign thyroid patients were compared across blood and tumor or nodule tissue.

MiXCR reprocessed the PCR reads for TCRdb. The sample records thousands of clones, less than 40% being singletons. Not a single patient had been given any form of treatment at any point before undergoing thyroid surgery. Notes on the study in general: According to reports, the diversity of TCR beta was significantly higher in malignant thyroid tumors than in benign nodules, and this held in both blood and tumor samples.

Germline V gene sequence: CDR1 LNHDA, CDR2 SQIVND (reference sequence). This CDR3 region has 13 residues. V lost 1 base and J lost 5, with 8 bases in between. V and J are TRBV19 and TRBJ2-5; the D is unclear. The sequenced sample was adjacent normal tissue. The clonotype originates from a female donor with papillary thyroid cancer or a benign thyroid nodule (not recorded which). Some clones in this sample may be carry-over from other donors' samples. CDR3 residues: CASSIGSWETQYF. Here the CDR3 DNA reads TGTGCCAGTAGTATAGGCTCTTGGGAGACCCAGTACTTC.